This record covers a single T cell receptor beta chain. Its antigen remains unknown. One entry per CDR3 protein, called by TCRdb with MiXCR from the 5' RACE reads. Seen here are about 350,000 distinct CDR3 sequences, about 4% observed once, and the top ten hold under 30%. This sample was included in a study of T cells after yellow fever vaccination. Whole-study results and caveats: Clonotype sharing between CD4 and CD8 compartments was small. Once the booster was given, most primary-vaccination clones reappeared, at about 95% for CD4 and over 85% for CD8. The secondary response peaked faster, at day 5 versus 15, but was weaker.

The CDR3 spans 15 residues. Looked up from germline, CDR1 is SGHTA and CDR2 is FQGNSA. V was pared by 5 bases and J by 4 bases, with 16 bases between. This TCR was recovered from a young man who received the YFV17D yellow fever vaccine. The material was PBMCs, obtained 5 days after the yellow fever booster vaccination. The rearrangement links TRBV7-2 to TRBJ2-3; possibly TRBD2 for D (6 bases). CDR3 loop: CASSPWASAADTQYF. In DNA form, the CDR3 reads TGTGCCAGCAGCCCCTGGGCTAGCGCCGCAGATACGCAGTATTTT.